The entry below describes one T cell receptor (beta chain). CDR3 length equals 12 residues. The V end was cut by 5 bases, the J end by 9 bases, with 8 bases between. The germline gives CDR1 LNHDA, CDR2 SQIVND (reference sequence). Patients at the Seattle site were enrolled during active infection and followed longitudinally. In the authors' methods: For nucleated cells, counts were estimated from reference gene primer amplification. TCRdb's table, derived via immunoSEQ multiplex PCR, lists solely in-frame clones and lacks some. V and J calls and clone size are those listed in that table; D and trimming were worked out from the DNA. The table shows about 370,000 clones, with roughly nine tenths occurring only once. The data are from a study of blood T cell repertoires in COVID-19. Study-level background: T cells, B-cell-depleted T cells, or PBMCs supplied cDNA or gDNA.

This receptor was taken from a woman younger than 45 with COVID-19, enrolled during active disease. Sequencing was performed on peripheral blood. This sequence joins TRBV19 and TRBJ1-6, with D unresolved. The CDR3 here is CASSQSISPLHF. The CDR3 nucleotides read TGTGCCAGTAGTCAGTCCATTTCACCCCTCCACTTT.